Listed below are T cell receptor beta chains from one sample, sequenced in a study of CD8 T cells in ankylosing spondylitis. TCRdb reanalysed the 5' RACE reads using MiXCR and keeps one entry per CDR3 protein. The sample contains around 150,000 distinct CDR3 sequences, roughly 10% of which appear only once. The sample comprised blood, either unsorted or a sorted T cell fraction (not recorded which). These receptors all stem from a female donor with ankylosing spondylitis or in good health (not recorded which). Both conserved end residues are part of each CDR3.

j_call: TRBJ2-7; v_call: TRBV3-1; cdr3_aa: CASSQEGRPYEQYF
j_call: TRBJ1-5; v_call: TRBV5-1; cdr3_aa: CASSLEGTDQPQHF
j_call: TRBJ2-2; v_call: TRBV7-8; cdr3_aa: CASRFEGRIGELFF
j_call: TRBJ1-2; v_call: TRBV7-2; cdr3_aa: CASSSSGRIGYTF
j_call: TRBJ2-1; v_call: TRBV20-1; cdr3_aa: CSARVTGRVPIFF
j_call: TRBJ1-2; v_call: TRBV5-5; cdr3_aa: CASSLGSNYGYTF
j_call: TRBJ1-1; v_call: TRBV5-1; cdr3_aa: CASSQGVGTEAFF
j_call: TRBJ2-7; v_call: TRBV6-1; cdr3_aa: CASSLYDITYEQYF
j_call: TRBJ1-1; v_call: TRBV20-1; cdr3_aa: CRGSGNTEAFF
j_call: TRBJ2-3; v_call: TRBV6-1; cdr3_aa: CASNSGTGGLDTQYF
j_call: TRBJ2-3; v_call: TRBV27; cdr3_aa: CASSLKIAWTDTQYF
j_call: TRBJ2-7; v_call: TRBV20-1; cdr3_aa: CSASSSHEQYF
j_call: TRBJ2-2; v_call: TRBV29-1; cdr3_aa: CSVGLRDAGELFF
j_call: TRBJ1-6; v_call: TRBV10-3; cdr3_aa: CAISEWGDRVNSPLHF
j_call: TRBJ2-3; v_call: TRBV4-1; cdr3_aa: CASSQGVGGQFTDTQYF
j_call: TRBJ1-3; v_call: TRBV10-3; cdr3_aa: CAIRDRTLSGNTIYF
j_call: TRBJ1-1; v_call: TRBV29-1; cdr3_aa: CSVMFGFGNTEAFF
j_call: TRBJ1-1; v_call: TRBV18; cdr3_aa: CASSPRQNTEAFF
j_call: TRBJ2-7; v_call: TRBV7-2; cdr3_aa: CASSFQRGASYEQYF
j_call: TRBJ2-1; v_call: TRBV4-1; cdr3_aa: CASSRRAGMGGYNEQFF
j_call: TRBJ1-3; v_call: TRBV7-2; cdr3_aa: CASSLGVNTIYF
j_call: TRBJ2-1; v_call: TRBV24-1; cdr3_aa: CATSGRGTYNEQFF
j_call: TRBJ2-7; v_call: TRBV20-1; cdr3_aa: CSVGQGGEQYF
j_call: TRBJ2-2; v_call: TRBV3-1; cdr3_aa: CASSPLAGSTGELFF
j_call: TRBJ2-7; v_call: TRBV19; cdr3_aa: CASSNRRQGSYEQYF
j_call: TRBJ2-3; v_call: TRBV7-2; cdr3_aa: CASAFTDTQYF
j_call: TRBJ1-4; v_call: TRBV3-1; cdr3_aa: CASSQVPGGGEKLFF
j_call: TRBJ1-1; v_call: TRBV30; cdr3_aa: CAWSVRRAVPTEAFF
j_call: TRBJ2-1; v_call: TRBV4-2; cdr3_aa: CASRGTPPEQFF
j_call: TRBJ1-1; v_call: TRBV6-2/TRBV6-3; cdr3_aa: CASSYSGGSMNTEAFF
j_call: TRBJ1-1; v_call: TRBV9; cdr3_aa: CASSTRGDWNTEAFF
j_call: TRBJ2-4; v_call: TRBV11-3; cdr3_aa: CASSKDGADIQYF
j_call: TRBJ2-7; v_call: TRBV6-2/TRBV6-3; cdr3_aa: CASSYFGTKNEQYF
j_call: TRBJ1-4; v_call: TRBV18; cdr3_aa: CASSPTPGHPPTGEKLFF
j_call: TRBJ2-1; v_call: TRBV20-1; cdr3_aa: CSALIYPGEDEQFF
j_call: TRBJ2-7; v_call: TRBV5-1; cdr3_aa: CASSPGQDSYEQYF
j_call: TRBJ1-1; v_call: TRBV27; cdr3_aa: CASLQAGGGGATEAFF